The 26 T cell receptor beta chains listed next were all sequenced from one sample in a study of T cells in Graves' hyperthyroidism and ophthalmopathy. The source material, RNA transcripts, was used to amplify TCR beta CDR3 regions. The HTBI primer set drove a first-round RT-PCR of the TCR CDR3. In TCRdb, the multiplex PCR reads were re-called with MiXCR into one record per CDR3 protein. The table has fewer than 40,000 distinct CDR3 sequences, around 53% seen once. Sequencing was carried out using blood. The receptors originated from a man aged 40-50 years with Graves' ophthalmopathy.

CDR3 in DNA: TGTGCCAGCAGTGACTCTGGGGCCTCACCCCTCCACTTT. Residues: CASSDSGASPLHF. The chain employs TRBV6-4 and TRBJ1-6, with D possibly TRBD1 on 5 matching bases. The CDR3 has 13 residues. The germline gives CDR1 MRHNA, CDR2 SNTAGT. V dropped 0 bases and J dropped 10 bases, with 7 bases sitting between them.

This chain's CDR3 is CASSSTDRGGHNEQFF. CDR3 in DNA: TGTGCCAGCAGCTCCACGGACAGGGGAGGCCACAATGAGCAGTTCTTC. The chain carries TRBV7-9 and TRBJ2-1; 9 positions match TRBD1. Unmatched junction bases numbered 9, after V lost 4 bases and J lost 5 bases. CDR1 is SEHNR, CDR2 FQNEAQ, per germline (reference sequence). The CDR3 length is 16 residues.

This clonotype was recorded at least ten times. V and J are TRBV7-2 and TRBJ2-5, with D unresolved. The V end lost 4 bases, the J end lost 5 bases, and 8 bases lay between the germline ends. CDR3 length equals 12 residues. Germline CDR1 and CDR2: SGHTA and FQGNSA. This chain's CDR3 is CASSYPEETQYF. The CDR3 DNA reads TGTGCCAGCAGCTACCCCGAGGAGACCCAGTACTTC.

With regard to this clonotype: A much larger clonotype is one base distant, so this may be a read error. The J gene is TRBJ1-1, the V gene TRBV28; D gene ambiguous. The CDR3 sequence is 13 residues long. Germline V gene data show CDR1 as MDHEN and CDR2 as SYDVKM. The CDR3 DNA is TGTGCCAGCAGTTGGGTCCCGAACACTGAAGCTTGCTTT. This codes for CASSWVPNTEACF.

This clonotype was detected many times. This rearrangement joins TRBV5-1 to TRBJ2-3; D unresolved. Trimming took 0 bases from V and 2 from J, leaving 13 bases between them. The CDR3 extends over 16 amino acids. Germline V gives CDR1 SGHRS, CDR2 YFSETQ. The DNA for the CDR3 is TGCGCCAGCAGCTTGGCCCAGGTTGGGGACACAGATACGCAGTATTTT. This gives the protein CASSLAQVGDTDTQYF.

This rearrangement joins TRBV9 to TRBJ2-5, with 7 nucleotides matching TRBD2. Trimming at V came to 0 bases and at J to 5 bases, leaving 16 bases not matched to a gene. Germline lookup yields CDR1 SGDLS and CDR2 YYNGEE. The CDR3 has 18 amino acids. CDR3 sequence reads: CASSVDTAGEGNVETQYF. The CDR3 bases are TGTGCCAGCAGCGTAGATACGGCGGGGGAGGGGAACGTTGAGACCCAGTACTTC.

This clonotype was detected ten times or more. The V gene is TRBV10-3, the J gene TRBJ2-7, with D perhaps TRBD1 or TRBD2 (6 bases each). Germline CDR1 and CDR2: ENHRY and SYGVKD. The CDR3 contains 16 residues. The V gene lost 9 bases and the J gene lost 4 bases, with 25 bases spanning the gap. The CDR3 DNA reads as TGTGCCATTAGGGGGGCTGGGATCTCTAATCAATACGAGCAGTACTTC. The encoded protein is CAIRGAGISNQYEQYF.

This clonotype was counted ten times or more. This chain links TRBV4-2 with TRBJ2-2; D may match TRBD1 or TRBD2 (5 bases each). V dropped 0 bases and J dropped 7 bases, with 12 bases sitting between them. Germline V CDR1 and CDR2: LGHNA, YNFKEQ. The CDR3 runs 15 residues. This chain's CDR3 is CASSQDGTTNGELFF. DNA of the CDR3: TGTGCCAGCAGCCAAGATGGGACCACTAACGGGGAGCTGTTTTTT.

This clonotype was found once. One junction end does not reproduce the germline sequence, and a read error may be involved. The chain employs TRBV10-3 and TRBJ1-2; D is ambiguous. The CDR3 consists of 12 residues. Germline V lookup: CDR1 ENHRY, CDR2 SYGVKD. The CDR3 DNA is TGTGCCATCAGAGGTTTGGGGTATGGCTACGCCTTC. Residues: CAIRGLGYGYAF.

This clonotype was detected ten times or more. The rearrangement links TRBV19 to TRBJ1-1; D remains unclear. The V gene lost 3 bases and the J gene lost 1 base, with 6 bases spanning the gap. Looked up from germline, CDR1 is LNHDA and CDR2 is SQIVND (reference sequence). The CDR3 contains 13 residues. CDR3 sequence reads: CASSISQNTEAFF. CDR3 sequence (DNA): TGTGCCAGTAGTATTTCCCAGAACACTGAAGCTTTCTTT.

This clonotype was observed once. The V gene is TRBV2, the J gene TRBJ2-1, with TRBD1 identical over 10 bases. Trimming at V came to 6 bases and at J to 5 bases, leaving 10 bases not matched to a gene. The CDR3 consists of 16 residues. The germline V gene encodes CDR1 SNHLY and CDR2 FYNNEI. The CDR3, as DNA: TGTGCCAGCAGAGACGTAGGACAGGGGGACCACAATGAGCAGTTCTTC. This sequence encodes CASRDVGQGDHNEQFF.

This clonotype was counted ten times or more. The V and J genes are TRBV28 and TRBJ2-2, with D unresolved. V was clipped by 4 bases and J by 3 bases, with 12 bases between them. Germline loops: CDR1 MDHEN, CDR2 SYDVKM. The CDR3 sequence is 15 residues long. This chain's CDR3 is CASSSWVADTGELFF. CDR3 bases: TGTGCCAGCAGTTCCTGGGTGGCGGACACCGGGGAGCTGTTTTTT.

This clonotype was recorded many times. The chain couples TRBV20-1 to TRBJ2-6; 8 bases map to TRBD2. The CDR3 spans 16 residues. Germline V gene sequence: CDR1 DFQATT, CDR2 SNEGSKA (reference sequence). The V gene end was trimmed by 5 bases and the J gene end by 4 bases; junction bases not matched to a gene: 10. The DNA for the CDR3 is TGCAGTGCTCCCCCGGGGGGGGTCGCCGGGGCCAACGTCCTGACTTTC. Translating gives CSAPPGGVAGANVLTF.

Many counts were recorded for this clonotype. V and J are TRBV27 and TRBJ2-3, with D possibly called TRBD1 or TRBD2 (6 bases each). This CDR3 comprises 16 residues. Per germline, CDR1 MNHEY and CDR2 SMNVEV (reference sequence). Trimming removed 3 bases from V and 1 base from J, with 14 bases in between. The CDR3 reads CASSFKGGEGTDTQYF. The CDR3 nucleotides read TGTGCCAGCAGTTTCAAGGGGGGAGAGGGCACAGATACGCAGTATTTT.

This clonotype is termed medium-sized. The chain uses TRBV12-3 or TRBV12-4 and TRBJ2-7; 9 bases are shared with TRBD2. After removal of 6 bases from V and 5 bases from J, the junction contained 5 bases not matched to a gene. The CDR3 spans 13 residues. CDR3 residues: CASSLSGSHEQYF. In DNA form, the CDR3 reads TGTGCCAGCAGCCTTAGCGGGAGTCACGAGCAGTACTTC.

This clonotype was detected ten times or more. The genes are TRBV2 and TRBJ1-1; D remains unclear. This CDR3 is 12 amino acids long. The germline V and J ends were trimmed by 6 bases and 6 bases, with 11 bases remaining between them. CDR1 SNHLY and CDR2 FYNNEI come from the germline V gene. Here the CDR3 DNA reads TGTGCCAGCAGCGGAGTCACGGCTGAAGCTTTCTTT. This translates into CASSGVTAEAFF.

This clonotype showed up many times. The chain combines TRBV20-1 with TRBJ2-4; tentative D call: TRBD2 (8 bases). CDR3 size: 16 residues. Between the trimmed V and J ends, which lost 6 bases and 6 bases, there was a span of 24 bases. The germline gives CDR1 DFQATT, CDR2 SNEGSKA (reference sequence). The CDR3 reads CSAQGDQRESGNIQYF. The CDR3 DNA sequence: TGCAGTGCCCAGGGGGATCAGCGGGAGTCCGGAAACATTCAGTACTTC.

With respect to this clonotype: One end of the junction varies from germline; a read error may be responsible. The gene calls are TRBV7-8 and TRBJ1-1; no clear D gene. From germline, CDR1 is SGHVS and CDR2 FQNEAQ. The CDR3 length is 20 residues. This CDR3 is CASSLYPTSGKTNMNTEAFF. In DNA form, the CDR3 reads TGTGCCAGCAGCCTTTACCCTACTAGCGGGAAAACCAACATGAACACTGAAGCGTTCTTT.

To note about this clonotype: One end of the junction is discordant with germline, which a read error may explain. The V and J genes are TRBV6-1 and TRBJ2-1, with D tentatively TRBD1 or TRBD2 (5 bases each). Germline CDR1 and CDR2: MNHNS and SASEGT. The CDR3 runs to 16 residues. The chain's CDR3 is CASSDLGASSYSEQFF. CDR3 coding DNA: TGTGCCAGCAGTGACCTCGGGGCTAGCTCCTACAGTGAGCAGTTCTTC.

This chain connects TRBV2 to TRBJ2-3; a weak D match, TRBD2 (5 bases). CDR3 length: 13 amino acids. The V end lost 11 bases, the J end lost 11 bases, and 23 bases lay between the germline ends. The germline V gene encodes CDR1 SNHLY and CDR2 FYNNEI. The CDR3 nucleotides read TGTGCCTCCGACCCCGGACTGAATAATAAGCAGTATTTT. This gives the protein CASDPGLNNKQYF.

The chain carries TRBV6-6 and TRBJ2-7; possibly TRBD1 or TRBD2 for D (5 bases each). The germline CDR1 and CDR2 sequences are MNHNY and SVGAGI (reference sequence). The CDR3 has 13 amino acids. V was pared by 6 bases and J by 9 bases, with 18 bases between. In DNA form, the CDR3 reads TGTGCCAGCAGAACTGGGACCAGGAGCGGGCAGTACTTC. This codes for CASRTGTRSGQYF.

The chain combines TRBV2 with TRBJ2-7, with 9 bases matching TRBD1. The CDR3 is 15 residues long. J was trimmed by 2 bases and V by 3 bases; bases with no gene match: 5. Germline-derived CDR1 and CDR2 are SNHLY and FYNNEI. This CDR3 is CASSELGQGPYEQYF. CDR3 sequence (DNA): TGTGCCAGCAGTGAGTTGGGACAGGGACCCTACGAGCAGTACTTC.

This clonotype was observed at least ten times. The rearrangement uses TRBV11-2 and TRBJ2-2; 8 positions agree with TRBD2. The CDR3 length is 15 residues. Losses at the gene ends were 7 bases for V and 3 bases for J; bases not matched to a gene: 7. Looked up from germline, CDR1 is SGHAT and CDR2 is FQNNGV. CDR3 nucleotide sequence: TGTGCCAGCACGAGGGCGGGGGGATACACCGGGGAGCTGTTTTTT. Amino acids: CASTRAGGYTGELFF.

The CDR3 loop reads CASSKAGAGAGGYTF. The CDR3 DNA reads as TGTGCCAGCAGTAAAGCGGGAGCTGGCGCGGGTGGCTACACCTTC. The gene calls are TRBV9 and TRBJ1-2; no clear D gene. V was trimmed by 5 bases and J by 7 bases, leaving 21 bases between them. The CDR3 consists of 15 residues. The V gene's germline CDR1 is SGDLS and CDR2 YYNGEE.

This clonotype was seen many times. The chain uses TRBV11-2 and TRBJ2-4; the match to TRBD2 covers 7 bases. J was trimmed by 6 bases and V by 7 bases; bases with no gene match: 18. The CDR3 has 17 amino acids. Germline assignment: CDR1 SGHAT and CDR2 FQNNGV. This chain's CDR3 is CASKGDPRLGGGNIQYF. CDR3 bases: TGTGCCAGCAAAGGGGACCCTCGTTTGGGGGGGGGAAACATTCAGTACTTC. The full variable domain, its missing parts supplied by reference TRBV11-2 and TRBJ2-4, is EAGVAQSPRYKIIEKRQSVAFWCNPISGHATLYWYQQILGQGPKLLIQFQNNGVVDDSQLPKDRFSAERLKGVDSTLKIQPAKLEDSAVYLCASKGDPRLGGGNIQYFGAGTRLSVL.

This clonotype has a count of ten or more. The J gene is TRBJ2-3, the V gene TRBV5-6, with D perhaps TRBD1 or TRBD2 (7 bases each). V was cut by 3 bases and J by 5 bases, with 10 bases left in between. Per the germline V gene, CDR1 is SGHDT and CDR2 is YYEEEE. The CDR3 is 13 amino acids. The CDR3 DNA reads as TGTGCCAGCAGCTCAGGGGGGGGAGATACGCAGTATTTT. Translating gives CASSSGGGDTQYF. The full variable domain, completed using reference TRBV5-6 and TRBJ2-3, is DAGVTQSPTHLIKTRGQQVTLRCSPKSGHDTVSWYQQALGQGPQFIFQYYEEEERQRGNFPDRFSGHQFPNYSSELNVNALLLGDSALYLCASSSGGGDTQYFGPGTRLTVL.